This TCR beta chain derives from a study of graft-versus-host responses after intestinal transplantation. Study overall: Each recipient received a multivisceral, liver-intestinal, or isolated intestinal graft.

About this clone: The target antigen is unknown.

Overall study results and limits: Detected in recipient marrow were GvH clones, some of which were first observed in ileum or blood. In patients with graft-donor T cell macrochimerism, allograft graft-versus-host to host-versus-graft clonal ratios were high.

The length of the CDR3 is 13 residues. The germline gives CDR1 WSHSY, CDR2 SAAADI. Trimming removed 4 bases from V and 2 bases from J; junction bases left unmatched: 1. Sequencing used immunoSEQ multiplex PCR; TCRdb keeps in-frame clones, though not all of them. The sample holds about 54,000 clones, about 90% seen once. The J gene is TRBJ1-2, the V gene TRBV10-2; 7 positions agree with TRBD1. The receptor's source is a human patient who received an intestinal transplant, so some T cells may come from the graft donor. The specimen was PBMCs, collected roughly 95 weeks after intestinal transplant. For the CDR3, the DNA is TGCGCCAGCAGTGGGGACAGAAACTATGGCTACACCTTC. Translation gives CASSGDRNYGYTF.